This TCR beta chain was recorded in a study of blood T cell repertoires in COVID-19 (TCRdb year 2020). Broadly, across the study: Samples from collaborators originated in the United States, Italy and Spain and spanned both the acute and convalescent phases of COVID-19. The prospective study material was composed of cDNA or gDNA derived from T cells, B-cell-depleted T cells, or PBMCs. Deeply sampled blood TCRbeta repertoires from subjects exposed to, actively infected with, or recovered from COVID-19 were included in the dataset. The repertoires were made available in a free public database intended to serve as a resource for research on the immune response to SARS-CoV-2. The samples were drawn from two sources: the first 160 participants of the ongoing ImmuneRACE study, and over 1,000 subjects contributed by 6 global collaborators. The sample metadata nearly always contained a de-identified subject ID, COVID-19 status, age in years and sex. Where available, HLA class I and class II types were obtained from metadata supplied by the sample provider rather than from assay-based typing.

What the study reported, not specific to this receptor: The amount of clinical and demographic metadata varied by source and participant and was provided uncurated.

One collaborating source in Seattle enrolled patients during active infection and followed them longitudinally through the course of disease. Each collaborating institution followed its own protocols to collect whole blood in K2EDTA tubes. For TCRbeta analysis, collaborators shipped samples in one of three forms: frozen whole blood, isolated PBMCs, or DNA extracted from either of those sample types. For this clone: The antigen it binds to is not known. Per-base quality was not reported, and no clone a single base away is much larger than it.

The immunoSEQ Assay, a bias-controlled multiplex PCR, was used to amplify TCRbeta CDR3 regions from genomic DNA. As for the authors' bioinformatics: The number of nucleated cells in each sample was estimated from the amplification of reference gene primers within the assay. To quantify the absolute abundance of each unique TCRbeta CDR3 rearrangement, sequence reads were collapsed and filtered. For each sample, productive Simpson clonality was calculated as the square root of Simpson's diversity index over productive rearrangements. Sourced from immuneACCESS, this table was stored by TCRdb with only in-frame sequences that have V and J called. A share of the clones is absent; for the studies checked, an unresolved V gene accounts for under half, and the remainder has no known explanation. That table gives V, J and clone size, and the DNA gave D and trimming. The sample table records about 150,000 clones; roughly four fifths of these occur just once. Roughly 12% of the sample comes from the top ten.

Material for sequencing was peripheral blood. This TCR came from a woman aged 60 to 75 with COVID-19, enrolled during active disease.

The CDR3 protein sequence reads: CASSDDRLGNTIYF. The DNA sequence reads TGTGCCAGCAGTGACGACAGGCTAGGAAACACCATATATTTT. This sequence uses TRBV6-1 and TRBJ1-3; the best D guess is TRBD1, with 6 bases matching. Taken from cysteine to phenylalanine, the CDR3 has 14 residues. Only CDR3 DNA is held: 42 bases, read in frame from base 1. For CDR1 and CDR2, the germline V gene lists MNHNS and SASEGT. Trimming removed 3 bases from V and 4 bases from J, leaving 10 bases between the germline ends.